The sequence of this T cell receptor beta chain was determined in a study of beta chain features in type 1 diabetes. The entirety of the isolated RNA underwent reverse transcription, so expressed TCRB transcripts were sequenced. This table comes from immunoSEQ multiplex PCR, and its TCRdb copy is limited to in-frame clones, with some not included. Of around 250,000 clones listed, about 71% are singletons. The V end was cut by 4 bases, the J end by 4 bases, with 14 bases between. The CDR3 covers 15 residues. CDR1 and CDR2 (germline): SNHLY, FYNNEI. This chain links TRBV2 with TRBJ2-1, with TRBD2 as a possible D gene (5 bases). Sequencing was carried out using naive CD4+ T cells from blood. The receptor was derived from a young man in good health. The CDR3 sequence: CASSVLSGEYNEQFF. DNA for the CDR3: TGTGCCAGCAGTGTTTTAAGCGGAGAATACAATGAGCAGTTCTTC.